The clone carrying this TCR beta chain was counted ten times or more. This sample is drawn from a study of T cells in Graves' hyperthyroidism and ophthalmopathy. The investigators amplified TCR beta CDR3 regions from RNA transcripts. The primer set for the first-round RT-PCR of the TCR CDR3 was HTBI. TCRdb reprocessed the multiplex PCR reads with MiXCR, giving one entry per CDR3 protein. The sample lists a few hundred thousand distinct CDR3 sequences, about 15% occurring once. Sequenced sample: blood. The sequence was collected from a woman aged 30 to 39 with Graves' hyperthyroidism that later progressed to Graves' ophthalmopathy.

The chain's CDR3 is CASSFGPDREVGETQYF. The DNA of the CDR3 is TGTGCCAGCAGTTTTGGGCCCGACAGGGAGGTCGGGGAGACCCAGTACTTC. J is TRBJ2-5 and V is TRBV12-3 or TRBV12-4; the D gene is possibly TRBD1 (7 bases). Trimming removed 3 bases at V and 5 bases at J, with 22 bases between. This CDR3 spans 17 amino acids.